A selection of T cell receptor beta chains follows, all from one sample in a study of early T cells in non-severe SARS-CoV-2 infection. TCRdb redid the calling of the 5' RACE reads with MiXCR, one entry per CDR3 protein. The data show some 27,000 distinct CDR3 sequences, with around 4.4% seen just once and around an eighth held by the top ten. Sequences were obtained from whole blood. The receptors stem from an adult who was a healthcare worker with PCR-confirmed SARS-CoV-2 infection or an uninfected control (not recorded which). Both conserved end residues are part of each CDR3. Fields, in order: J gene, D gene, clone size, V gene, CDR3 protein, CDR3 DNA. D genes are given only for firm matches. Size is omitted from some rows. Given values are once, few, many or a class for expanded clones.

j_call: TRBJ1-2
d_call: NA
clone_size: medium-sized
v_call: TRBV20-1
cdr3_aa: CSARDLRGVDGYTF
cdr3_nt: TGCAGTGCTAGGGACCTACGGGGAGTCGATGGCTACACCTTC

j_call: TRBJ2-7
d_call: TRBD2
clone_size: NA
v_call: TRBV7-2
cdr3_aa: CASSFTSGGETEQYF
cdr3_nt: TGTGCCAGCAGCTTTACTAGCGGGGGAGAAACCGAGCAGTACTTC

j_call: TRBJ1-2
d_call: NA
clone_size: many
v_call: TRBV30
cdr3_aa: CAWRAGAGGYTF
cdr3_nt: TGTGCCTGGAGAGCGGGGGCTGGAGGCTACACCTTC

j_call: TRBJ2-2
d_call: TRBD2
clone_size: many
v_call: TRBV7-2
cdr3_aa: CASSLTGGPTGELFF
cdr3_nt: TGTGCCAGCAGCTTAACGGGGGGGCCAACCGGGGAGCTGTTTTTT

j_call: TRBJ2-7
d_call: NA
clone_size: many
v_call: TRBV6-5
cdr3_aa: CASSYSSVSPYEQYF
cdr3_nt: TGTGCCAGCAGTTACTCGAGCGTCAGCCCCTACGAGCAGTACTTC

j_call: TRBJ2-7
d_call: TRBD1
clone_size: many
v_call: TRBV27
cdr3_aa: CASSAGTGAPKQWHEQYF
cdr3_nt: TGTGCCAGCAGTGCAGGGACAGGGGCCCCGAAACAATGGCACGAGCAGTACTTC

j_call: TRBJ1-1
d_call: NA
clone_size: many
v_call: TRBV10-3
cdr3_aa: CAANRGNTEAFF
cdr3_nt: TGTGCCGCCAATCGAGGGAACACTGAAGCTTTCTTT

j_call: TRBJ2-1
d_call: NA
clone_size: many
v_call: TRBV19
cdr3_aa: CASSSQNAWSYNEQFF
cdr3_nt: TGTGCCAGTAGTAGTCAAAATGCGTGGTCCTACAATGAGCAGTTCTTC

j_call: TRBJ2-1
d_call: TRBD2
clone_size: many
v_call: TRBV19
cdr3_aa: CASNPAGGPFNEQFF
cdr3_nt: TGTGCCAGTAACCCAGCGGGAGGGCCTTTCAATGAGCAGTTCTTC

j_call: TRBJ2-1
d_call: NA
clone_size: many
v_call: TRBV7-9
cdr3_aa: CASSLAQWDEQFF
cdr3_nt: TGTGCCAGCAGCTTAGCGCAATGGGATGAGCAGTTCTTC

j_call: TRBJ2-1
d_call: TRBD1
clone_size: many
v_call: TRBV7-3
cdr3_aa: CASSTQQGIGEQFF
cdr3_nt: TGTGCCAGCAGCACGCAACAGGGGATCGGTGAGCAGTTCTTC

j_call: TRBJ2-5
d_call: TRBD2
clone_size: NA
v_call: TRBV3-1
cdr3_aa: CASSHASGGYQETQYF
cdr3_nt: TGTGCCAGCAGCCATGCCAGCGGGGGGTACCAAGAGACCCAGTACTTC

j_call: TRBJ1-1
d_call: NA
clone_size: few
v_call: TRBV20-1
cdr3_aa: CSATEVIGYTEAFF
cdr3_nt: TGCAGTGCTACCGAAGTGATCGGATACACTGAAGCTTTCTTT

j_call: TRBJ2-6
d_call: TRBD1
clone_size: few
v_call: TRBV20-1
cdr3_aa: CSARADRGLSSGANVLTF
cdr3_nt: TGCAGTGCTAGAGCTGACAGGGGGCTTTCCTCTGGGGCCAACGTCCTGACTTTC

j_call: TRBJ2-5
d_call: NA
clone_size: many
v_call: TRBV10-3
cdr3_aa: CAISEGGTETQYF
cdr3_nt: TGTGCCATCAGCGAAGGAGGGACGGAGACCCAGTACTTC

j_call: TRBJ1-4
d_call: NA
clone_size: few
v_call: TRBV5-4
cdr3_aa: CASSLPTNEKLFF
cdr3_nt: TGTGCCAGCAGTCTCCCAACTAATGAAAAACTGTTTTTT

j_call: TRBJ2-3
d_call: TRBD1
clone_size: many
v_call: TRBV12-3/TRBV12-4
cdr3_aa: CASSSDPRTGPTDTQYF
cdr3_nt: TGTGCCAGCAGTTCAGATCCCCGGACAGGACCCACAGATACGCAGTATTTT

j_call: TRBJ1-6
d_call: NA
clone_size: many
v_call: TRBV7-9
cdr3_aa: CASSLGQVHSPLHF
cdr3_nt: TGTGCCAGCAGCTTAGGGCAGGTCCATTCACCCCTCCACTTT

j_call: TRBJ1-2
d_call: NA
clone_size: few
v_call: TRBV6-6
cdr3_aa: CASNPAGPGLNFYGYTF
cdr3_nt: TGTGCCAGCAATCCCGCCGGACCGGGACTGAACTTCTATGGCTACACCTTC

j_call: TRBJ1-6
d_call: TRBD1
clone_size: many
v_call: TRBV6-6
cdr3_aa: CASSYTQQGTLNSPLHF
cdr3_nt: TGTGCCAGCAGTTACACTCAACAGGGGACCCTCAATTCACCCCTCCACTTT

j_call: TRBJ1-1
d_call: NA
clone_size: few
v_call: TRBV27
cdr3_aa: CASSLTKNRLLNTEAFF
cdr3_nt: TGTGCCAGCAGTTTAACTAAAAACAGGTTACTCAACACTGAAGCTTTCTTT

j_call: TRBJ2-2
d_call: TRBD2
clone_size: many
v_call: TRBV19
cdr3_aa: CASRRSGDTGELFF
cdr3_nt: TGTGCCAGTAGACGGAGCGGGGACACCGGGGAGCTGTTTTTT

j_call: TRBJ2-3
d_call: NA
clone_size: many
v_call: TRBV7-9
cdr3_aa: CASSFRAGLTDTQYF
cdr3_nt: TGTGCCAGCAGCTTCAGGGCGGGATTGACAGATACGCAGTATTTT

j_call: TRBJ2-1
d_call: NA
clone_size: many
v_call: TRBV19
cdr3_aa: CASSIPTDNEQFF
cdr3_nt: TGTGCCAGTAGTATCCCGACAGACAATGAGCAGTTCTTC

j_call: TRBJ2-2
d_call: NA
clone_size: NA
v_call: TRBV27
cdr3_aa: CASSGTPSGELFF
cdr3_nt: TGTGCCAGCAGCGGGACCCCAAGCGGGGAGCTGTTTTTT

j_call: TRBJ2-7
d_call: NA
clone_size: medium-sized
v_call: TRBV29-1
cdr3_aa: CSVDVARGGYEQYF
cdr3_nt: TGCAGCGTTGACGTGGCTAGGGGGGGATACGAGCAGTACTTC

j_call: TRBJ1-1
d_call: NA
clone_size: many
v_call: TRBV3-1
cdr3_aa: CASSQVEGNTEAFF
cdr3_nt: TGTGCCAGCAGCCAAGTCGAGGGGAACACTGAAGCTTTCTTT

j_call: TRBJ2-1
d_call: TRBD1
clone_size: many
v_call: TRBV6-5
cdr3_aa: CASSYSGAGQDNEQFF
cdr3_nt: TGTGCCAGCAGTTACTCTGGGGCGGGACAGGACAATGAGCAGTTCTTC

j_call: TRBJ1-1
d_call: NA
clone_size: few
v_call: TRBV11-2
cdr3_aa: CASSPGGVLNTEAFF
cdr3_nt: TGTGCCAGCAGCCCCGGCGGGGTTCTTAACACTGAAGCTTTCTTT